This TCR beta chain was sequenced in a study of T cell responses to AZD1222 COVID-19 vaccine. Overall study results and limits: The span of vaccine-associated CD4 TCRs extended across spike, with dominance at 160-218 and 743-854. Repertoire sampling was restricted to post-peak T cell response timepoints. Two AZD1222 administrations were followed by greater Spike-specific TCR breadth and depth.

This CDR3 has 15 amino acids. Trimming took off 3 bases at V and 0 bases at J, with 8 bases between the two ends. Germline values: CDR1 MNHNY, CDR2 SVGAGI (reference sequence). Second-dose timings of about 4 or about 12 weeks were pooled. Data came from immunoSEQ multiplex PCR; TCRdb stores just in-frame clones and leaves some out. The sample carries about 84,000 clones, approximately 85% recorded once. In the case of this clone: The antigen is unknown.

The V call is TRBV6-6, the J call TRBJ1-4, with D unresolved. The specimen was peripheral blood, collected 28 days after the second AZD1222 dose. This TCR was sampled from an adult who received the AZD1222 COVID-19 vaccine. CDR3 loop: CASSYRGATNEKLFF. The CDR3 nucleotides read TGTGCCAGCAGTTATCGCGGGGCAACTAATGAAAAACTGTTTTTT.